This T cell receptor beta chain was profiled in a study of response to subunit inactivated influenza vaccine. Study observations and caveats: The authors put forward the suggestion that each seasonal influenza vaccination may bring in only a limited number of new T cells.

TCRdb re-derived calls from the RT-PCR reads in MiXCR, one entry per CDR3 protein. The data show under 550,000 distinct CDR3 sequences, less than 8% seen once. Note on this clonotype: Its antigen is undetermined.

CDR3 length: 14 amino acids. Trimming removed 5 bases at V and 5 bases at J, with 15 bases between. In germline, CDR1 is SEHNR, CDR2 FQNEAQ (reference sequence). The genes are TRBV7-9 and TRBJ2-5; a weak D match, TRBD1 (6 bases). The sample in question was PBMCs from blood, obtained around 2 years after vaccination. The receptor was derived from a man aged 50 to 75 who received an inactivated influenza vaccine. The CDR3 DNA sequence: TGTGCCAGCAGCCCGACAGGTTCTCGGGAGACCCAGTACTTC. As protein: CASSPTGSRETQYF.